This T cell receptor beta chain was sequenced for a study of blood T cells in healthy people across ages. This clonotype was seen more than once but under ten times. Then a second PCR, running roughly 6 to 11 cycles, was carried out with a sample-barcoded 5' primer and a J-beta primer mix. TCRdb recomputed calls from the 5' RACE reads with MiXCR, one row per CDR3 protein. The data contain about 570,000 distinct CDR3 sequences, about 26% of them singletons. Sequencing used blood. This clonotype was obtained from a woman aged 70-85 years in good health.

CDR3 residues: CASSFGGTAGPQETQYF. In nucleotides, the CDR3 is TGTGCCAGCAGTTTTGGGGGGACGGCAGGCCCCCAAGAGACCCAGTACTTC. This chain joins TRBV12-3 or TRBV12-4 and TRBJ2-5, with D tentatively TRBD2 (6 bases). This CDR3 has 17 amino acids. With 3 bases removed from V and 1 base from J, the gap between germline ends came to 18 bases.